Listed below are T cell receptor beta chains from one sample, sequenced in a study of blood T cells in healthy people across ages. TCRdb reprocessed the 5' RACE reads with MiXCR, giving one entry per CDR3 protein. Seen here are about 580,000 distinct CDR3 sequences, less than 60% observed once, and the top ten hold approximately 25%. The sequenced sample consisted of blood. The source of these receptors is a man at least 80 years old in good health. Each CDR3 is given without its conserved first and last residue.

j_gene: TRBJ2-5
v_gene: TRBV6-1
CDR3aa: ASSERDRVETQY

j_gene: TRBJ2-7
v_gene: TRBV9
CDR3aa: ASSVVGTSIYEQY

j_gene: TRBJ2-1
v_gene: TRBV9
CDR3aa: ASSVTGLDEQF

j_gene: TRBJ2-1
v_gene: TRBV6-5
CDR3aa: ASTRWGGTGNEQF

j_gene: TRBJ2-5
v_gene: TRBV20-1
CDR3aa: SARVTGQREY

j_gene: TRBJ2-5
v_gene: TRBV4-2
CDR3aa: ASSQTIAYEQY

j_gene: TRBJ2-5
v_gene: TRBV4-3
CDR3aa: ASSQGSGTRRETQY

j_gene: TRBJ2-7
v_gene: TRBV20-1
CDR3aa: SARPDDYEQY

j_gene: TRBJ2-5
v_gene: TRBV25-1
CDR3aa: ASSEFGGRTSGRARETQY

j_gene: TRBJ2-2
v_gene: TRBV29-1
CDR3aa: SVLRGLTGELF

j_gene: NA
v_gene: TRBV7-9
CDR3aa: ASSLDSVGEQY

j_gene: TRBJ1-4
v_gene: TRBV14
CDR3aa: ASSPSTGRLF

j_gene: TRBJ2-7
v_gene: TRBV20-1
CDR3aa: SAKRGVGNSYEQY

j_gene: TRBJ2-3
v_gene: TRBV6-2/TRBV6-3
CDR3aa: ASSSIDRGYTDTQY

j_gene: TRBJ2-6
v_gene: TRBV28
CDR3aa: ASSSNDRAGANVLT

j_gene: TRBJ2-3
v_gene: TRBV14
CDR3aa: ASSPQRETTQY

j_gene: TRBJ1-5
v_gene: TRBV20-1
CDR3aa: SAILGQQNQPQH

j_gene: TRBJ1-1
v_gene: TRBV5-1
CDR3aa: ASSLVGINTEAF

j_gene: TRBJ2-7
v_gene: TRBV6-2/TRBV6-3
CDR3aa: ASSYSLGLAETYEQY

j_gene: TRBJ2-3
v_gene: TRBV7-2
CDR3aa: ASVLAGVSDTQY

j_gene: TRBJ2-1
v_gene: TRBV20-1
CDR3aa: SATDRKEQF

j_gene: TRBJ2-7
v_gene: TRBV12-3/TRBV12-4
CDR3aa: ASSLDVAYEQY

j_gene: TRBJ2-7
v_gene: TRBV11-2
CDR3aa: ASSLGHQSYEQY

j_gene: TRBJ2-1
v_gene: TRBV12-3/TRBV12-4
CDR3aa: ASSYTTGDVYEQF

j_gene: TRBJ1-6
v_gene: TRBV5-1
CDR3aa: ASSLDTGAGSPLH

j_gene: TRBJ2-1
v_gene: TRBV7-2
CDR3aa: ASSKGDRGVWEQF

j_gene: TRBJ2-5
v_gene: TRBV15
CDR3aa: ATSRDPPPETQY

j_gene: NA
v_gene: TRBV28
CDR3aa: ASSFSSEQY

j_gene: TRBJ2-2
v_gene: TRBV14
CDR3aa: ASSQGGPNTGELF

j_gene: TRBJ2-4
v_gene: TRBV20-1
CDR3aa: SASNRQNIQY

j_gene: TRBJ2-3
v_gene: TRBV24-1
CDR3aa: ATSDPRPPDTQY

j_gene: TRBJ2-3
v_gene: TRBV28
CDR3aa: ASSFQQGGGTDTQY

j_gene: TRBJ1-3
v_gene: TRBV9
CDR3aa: ASSTGDRDREAGNTIY

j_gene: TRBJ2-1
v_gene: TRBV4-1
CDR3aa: ASSQREGRDNEQF

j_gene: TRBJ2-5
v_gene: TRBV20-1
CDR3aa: SARASNHQGGKETQY

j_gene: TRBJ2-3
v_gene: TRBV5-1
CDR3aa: ASSLVASGQGDTQY

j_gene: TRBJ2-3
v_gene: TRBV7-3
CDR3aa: ASSLGSGVAGKDTQY

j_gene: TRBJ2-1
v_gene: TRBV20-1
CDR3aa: SARETGTRIYNEQF

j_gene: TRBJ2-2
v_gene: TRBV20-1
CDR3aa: SAINRGYTGELF

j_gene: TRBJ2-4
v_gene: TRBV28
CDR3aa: ASSPPGRKNIQY

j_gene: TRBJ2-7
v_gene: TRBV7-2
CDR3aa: ASSYLAGGPYEQY

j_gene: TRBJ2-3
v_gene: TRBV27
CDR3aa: ASSFSRKLAGTDTQY

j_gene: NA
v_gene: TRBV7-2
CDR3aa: ASSLDRYGTGCDEQY

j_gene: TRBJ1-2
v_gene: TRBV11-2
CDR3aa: ASSLDAKGAIEANYGYT

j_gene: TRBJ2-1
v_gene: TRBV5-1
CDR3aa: ASSLTSGSHEQF

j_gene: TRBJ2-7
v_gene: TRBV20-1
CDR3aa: SATGTSGTYEQY

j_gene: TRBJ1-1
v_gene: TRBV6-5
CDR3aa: ASSYGGGQGVSNTEAF

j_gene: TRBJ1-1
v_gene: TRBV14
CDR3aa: ASSQDHGQGATEAF

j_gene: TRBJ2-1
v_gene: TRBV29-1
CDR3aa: SVEKSRGVYNEQF

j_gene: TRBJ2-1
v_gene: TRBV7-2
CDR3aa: ASSLAQGQYNEQF

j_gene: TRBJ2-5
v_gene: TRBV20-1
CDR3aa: SAHRPQETQY

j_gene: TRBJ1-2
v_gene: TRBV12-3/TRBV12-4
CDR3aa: ACRSYGLGDRVDYGYT

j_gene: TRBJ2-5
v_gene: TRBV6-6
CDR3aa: ASSYAGGSQETQY

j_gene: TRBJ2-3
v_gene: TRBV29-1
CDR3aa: SVEMQGSKEY

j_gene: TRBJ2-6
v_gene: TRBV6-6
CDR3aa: ASSKGRASGANVLT

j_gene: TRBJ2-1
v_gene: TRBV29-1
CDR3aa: SVEKSGVGNEQF

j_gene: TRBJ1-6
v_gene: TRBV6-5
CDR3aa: ASSYGHNSPLH

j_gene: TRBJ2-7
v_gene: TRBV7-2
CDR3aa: ASSPDGTGDYEQY

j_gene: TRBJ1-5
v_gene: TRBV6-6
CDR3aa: ASSYSRQGENQPQH

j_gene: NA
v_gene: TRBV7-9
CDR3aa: ASSLGPGGGQGADEQY